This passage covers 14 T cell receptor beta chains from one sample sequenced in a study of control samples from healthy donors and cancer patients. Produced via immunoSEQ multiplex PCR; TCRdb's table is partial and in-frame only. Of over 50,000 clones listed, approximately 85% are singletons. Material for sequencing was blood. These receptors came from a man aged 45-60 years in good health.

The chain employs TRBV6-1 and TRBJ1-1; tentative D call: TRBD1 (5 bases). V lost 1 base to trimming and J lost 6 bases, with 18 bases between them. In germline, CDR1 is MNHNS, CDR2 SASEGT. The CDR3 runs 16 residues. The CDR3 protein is CASSEETPAGGAEAFF. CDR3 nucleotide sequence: TGTGCCAGCAGTGAAGAAACCCCTGCCGGGGGGGCTGAAGCTTTCTTT.

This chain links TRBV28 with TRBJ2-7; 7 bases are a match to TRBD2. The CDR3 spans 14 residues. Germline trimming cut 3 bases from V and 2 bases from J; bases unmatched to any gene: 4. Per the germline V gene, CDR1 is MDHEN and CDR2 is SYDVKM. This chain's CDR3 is CASSFQGGPYEQYF. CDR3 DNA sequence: TGTGCCAGCAGTTTCCAGGGAGGGCCCTACGAGCAGTACTTC. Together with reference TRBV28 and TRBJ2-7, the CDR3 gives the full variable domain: DVKVTQSSRYLVKRTGEKVFLECVQDMDHENMFWYRQDPGLGLRLIYFSYDVKMKEKGDIPEGYSVSREKKERFSLILESASTNQTSMYLCASSFQGGPYEQYFGPGTRLTVT.

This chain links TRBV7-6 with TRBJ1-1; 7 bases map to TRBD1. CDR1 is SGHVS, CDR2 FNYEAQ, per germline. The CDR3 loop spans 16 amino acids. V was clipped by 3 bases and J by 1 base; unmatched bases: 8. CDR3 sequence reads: CASSFRQGGGNTEAFF. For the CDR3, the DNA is TGTGCCAGCAGCTTCAGACAGGGAGGGGGGAACACTGAAGCTTTCTTT.

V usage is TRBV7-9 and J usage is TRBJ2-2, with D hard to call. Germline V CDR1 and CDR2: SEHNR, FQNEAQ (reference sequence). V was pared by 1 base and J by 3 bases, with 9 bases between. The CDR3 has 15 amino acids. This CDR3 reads CASSLGWSYTGELFF. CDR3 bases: TGTGCCAGCAGCTTAGGGTGGTCCTACACCGGGGAGCTGTTTTTT.

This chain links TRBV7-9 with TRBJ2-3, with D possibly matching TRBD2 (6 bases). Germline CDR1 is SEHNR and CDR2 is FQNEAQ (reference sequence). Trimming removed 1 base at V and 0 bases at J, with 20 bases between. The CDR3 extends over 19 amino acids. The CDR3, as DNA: TGTGCCAGCAGCTTAGGTAGCGGAACCGTTTTATCTAGCACAGATACGCAGTATTTT. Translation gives CASSLGSGTVLSSTDTQYF.

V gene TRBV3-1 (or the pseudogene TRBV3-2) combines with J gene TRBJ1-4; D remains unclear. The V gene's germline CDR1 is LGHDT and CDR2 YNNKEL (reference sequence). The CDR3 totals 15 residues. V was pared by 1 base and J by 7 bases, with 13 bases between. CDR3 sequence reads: CASSQGAGLGEKLFF. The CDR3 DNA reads TGTGCCAGCAGCCAAGGGGCGGGGTTGGGTGAAAAACTGTTTTTT.

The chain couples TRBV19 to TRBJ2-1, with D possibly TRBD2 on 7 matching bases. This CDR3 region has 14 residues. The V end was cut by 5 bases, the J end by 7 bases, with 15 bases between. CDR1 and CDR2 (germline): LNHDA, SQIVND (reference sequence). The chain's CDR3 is CASSLGGGGNEQFF. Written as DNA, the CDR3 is TGTGCCAGTAGTCTGGGGGGAGGGGGAAATGAGCAGTTCTTC.

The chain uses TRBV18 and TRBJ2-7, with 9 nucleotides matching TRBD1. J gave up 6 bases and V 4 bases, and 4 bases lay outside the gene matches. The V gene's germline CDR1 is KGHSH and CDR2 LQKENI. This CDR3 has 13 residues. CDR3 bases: TGTGCCAGCTCACGGGACAGGGACGGCGAGCAGTACTTC. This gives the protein CASSRDRDGEQYF.

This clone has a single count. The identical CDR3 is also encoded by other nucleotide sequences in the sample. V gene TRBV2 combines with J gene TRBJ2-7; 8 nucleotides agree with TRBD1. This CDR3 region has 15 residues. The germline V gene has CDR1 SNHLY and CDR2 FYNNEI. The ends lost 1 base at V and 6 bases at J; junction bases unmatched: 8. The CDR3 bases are TGTGCCAGCAGTGAAGGGGACAGGTTCCGGGGCGAGCAGTACTTC. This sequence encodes CASSEGDRFRGEQYF.

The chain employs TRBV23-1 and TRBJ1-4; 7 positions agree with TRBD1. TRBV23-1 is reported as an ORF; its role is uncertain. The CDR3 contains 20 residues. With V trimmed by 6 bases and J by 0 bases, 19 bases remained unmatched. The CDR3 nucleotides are TGCGCCAGCAGGGAACCGACTGACCGGGACAGAAGGGCAACTAATGAAAAACTGTTTTTT. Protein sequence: CASREPTDRDRRATNEKLFF.

CDR3 sequence (DNA): TGTGCCAGCAGCGTGGGGAGGGGCGGAGAAGATACGCAGTATTTT. Protein sequence: CASSVGRGGEDTQYF. This chain connects TRBV9 to TRBJ2-3, with 7 bases lining up with TRBD2. V lost 2 bases and J lost 5; bases outside the gene matches: 8. Germline V gene sequence: CDR1 SGDLS, CDR2 YYNGEE. This CDR3 spans 15 amino acids.

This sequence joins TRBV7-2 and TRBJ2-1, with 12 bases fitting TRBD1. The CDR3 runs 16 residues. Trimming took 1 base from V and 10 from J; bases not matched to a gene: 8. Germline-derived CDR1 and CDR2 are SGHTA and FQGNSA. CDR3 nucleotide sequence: TGTGCCAGCAGCTTAGTGCGCGGGACAGGGGGCGAAGAGCAGTTCTTC. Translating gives CASSLVRGTGGEEQFF.

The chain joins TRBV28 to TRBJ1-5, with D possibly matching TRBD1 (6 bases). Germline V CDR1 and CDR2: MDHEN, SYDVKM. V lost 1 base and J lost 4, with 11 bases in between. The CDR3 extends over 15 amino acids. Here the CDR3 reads CASSLSGGINQPQHF. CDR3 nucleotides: TGTGCCAGCAGTTTATCCGGGGGCATAAATCAGCCCCAGCATTTT.

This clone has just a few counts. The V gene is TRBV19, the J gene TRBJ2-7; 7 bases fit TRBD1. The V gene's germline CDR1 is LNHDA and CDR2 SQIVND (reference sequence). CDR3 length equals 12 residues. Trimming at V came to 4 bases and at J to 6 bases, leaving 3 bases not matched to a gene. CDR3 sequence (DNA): TGTGCCAGTAGTACGACAGGGAGCGAGCAGTACTTC. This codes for CASSTTGSEQYF. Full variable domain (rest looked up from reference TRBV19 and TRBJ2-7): DGGITQSPKYLFRKEGQNVTLSCEQNLNHDAMYWYRQDPGQGLRLIYYSQIVNDFQKGDIAEGYSVSREKKESFPLTVTSAQKNPTAFYLCASSTTGSEQYFGPGTRLTVT.